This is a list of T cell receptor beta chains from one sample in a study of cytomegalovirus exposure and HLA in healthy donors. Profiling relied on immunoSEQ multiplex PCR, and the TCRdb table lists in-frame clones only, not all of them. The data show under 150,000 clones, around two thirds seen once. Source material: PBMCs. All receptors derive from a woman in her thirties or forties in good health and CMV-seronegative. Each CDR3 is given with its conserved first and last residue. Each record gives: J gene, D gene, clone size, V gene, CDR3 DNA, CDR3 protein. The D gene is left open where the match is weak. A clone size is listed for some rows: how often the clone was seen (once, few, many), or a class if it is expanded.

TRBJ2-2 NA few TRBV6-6 TGTGCCAGCAAACTGCGCACGCTCAACGGGGAGCTGTTTTTT CASKLRTLNGELFF
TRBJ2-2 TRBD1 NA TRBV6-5 TGTGCCAGCAGTTACGGGGACAGGGACGGGGAGCTGTTTTTT CASSYGDRDGELFF
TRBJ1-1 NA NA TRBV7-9 TGTGCCAGCAGCTTGGGAGGGATGAACACTGAAGCTTTCTTT CASSLGGMNTEAFF
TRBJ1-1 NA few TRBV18 TGTGCCAGCTCACCGGGGAGAGACACTGAAGCTTTCTTT CASSPGRDTEAFF
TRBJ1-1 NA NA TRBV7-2 TGTGCCAGCAGCTCTACGCCCGGGGGGGCATACACTGAAGCTTTCTTT CASSSTPGGAYTEAFF
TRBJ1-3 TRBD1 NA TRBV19 TGTGCCAGTGGAACGACAGGGACAAGAAACACCATATATTTT CASGTTGTRNTIYF
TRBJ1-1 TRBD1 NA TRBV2 TGTGCCAGCAGTCGACAGGGACGGGACACTGAAGCTTTCTTT CASSRQGRDTEAFF
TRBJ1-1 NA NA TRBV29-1 TGCAGCGTGAAGGGGGACACTGAAGCTTTCTTT CSVKGDTEAFF
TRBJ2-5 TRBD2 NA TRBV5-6 TGTGCCAGCAGCCCCGGGACTACACAAGAGACCCAGTACTTC CASSPGTTQETQYF
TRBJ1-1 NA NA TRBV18 TGTGCCAGCTCACCAAACCAGGCAGGGTCGAACACTGAAGCTTTCTTT CASSPNQAGSNTEAFF
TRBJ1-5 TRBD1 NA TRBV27 TGTGCCAGCAGCCCTTTTTGGGGGGACAGGGCTGTCAATCAGCCCCAGCATTTT CASSPFWGDRAVNQPQHF
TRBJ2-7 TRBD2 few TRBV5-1 TGCGCCAGCAGCTTGGAGGGGACTAGCGGGGGCCAGCAGTACTTC CASSLEGTSGGQQYF
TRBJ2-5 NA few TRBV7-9 TGTGCCAGCAGCTTACGACAGCAAGAGACCCAGTACTTC CASSLRQQETQYF
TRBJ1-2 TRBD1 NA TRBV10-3 TGTGCCATCGGACTACAGGGGGCCGGCTCATATGGCTACACCTTC CAIGLQGAGSYGYTF
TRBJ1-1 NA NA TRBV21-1 TGTGCCAGCAGCAAATTGAGTGGTAGGCCGGGACAGGGGAACACTGAAGCTTTCTTT CASSKLSGRPGQGNTEAFF
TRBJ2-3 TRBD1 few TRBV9 TGTGCCAGCAGCGTAGAGGGGGCTAGCACAGATACGCAGTATTTT CASSVEGASTDTQYF
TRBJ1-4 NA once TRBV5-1 TGCGCCAGCAGCTTGGCCAGCGTAACTAATGAAAAACTGTTTTTT CASSLASVTNEKLFF
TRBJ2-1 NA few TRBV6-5 TGTGCCAGCAGTTCCAGGAATGAGCAGTTCTTC CASSSRNEQFF
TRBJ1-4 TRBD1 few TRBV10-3 TGTGCCATCAGGGAGACAGGGGGAGATAGGAAACTGTTTTTT CAIRETGGDRKLFF
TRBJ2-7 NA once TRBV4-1 TGCGCCAGCAGCCAAGATCAATCACAGGTCTACGAGCAGTACTTC CASSQDQSQVYEQYF
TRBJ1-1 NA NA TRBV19 TGTGCCAGTCGGTGGGGCGGGGAAGACACTGAAGCTTTCTTT CASRWGGEDTEAFF
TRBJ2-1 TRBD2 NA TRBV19 TGTGCCAGTAGGGACTTGAGGACTAGCGGGGGGAGTGGTGAGCAGTTCTTC CASRDLRTSGGSGEQFF
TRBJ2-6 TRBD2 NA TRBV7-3 TGTGCCAGCAGCTTAAGGTCGGGGGGGGGAGCTGGGGCCAACGTCCTGACTTTC CASSLRSGGGAGANVLTF
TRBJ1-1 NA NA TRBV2 TGTGCCAGCAGTGATAGCGGGAGAAAAGCTTTCTTT CASSDSGRKAFF
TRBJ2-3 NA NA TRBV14 TGTGCCAGCAGCCAAGGCACAGGGATATTTTCAGATACGCAGTATTTT CASSQGTGIFSDTQYF
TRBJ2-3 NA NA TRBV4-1 TGCGCCAGCAGCCAAGGGATACAGTCCACAGATACGCAGTATTTT CASSQGIQSTDTQYF
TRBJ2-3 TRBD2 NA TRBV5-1 TGCGCCAGCAGACTAGCGGCAGATACGCAGTATTTT CASRLAADTQYF
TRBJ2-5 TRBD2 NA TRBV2 TGTGCCAGCAGCGGGGGGGCGGGAGAGACCCAGTACTTC CASSGGAGETQYF
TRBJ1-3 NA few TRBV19 TGTGCCAGTACTATCCCCAAAGGAACACTGGACTACTCTGGAAACACCATATATTTT CASTIPKGTLDYSGNTIYF
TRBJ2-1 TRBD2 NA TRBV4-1 TGCGCCAGCAGCCAACGGCTAGCGGGGGTTCCCTACAATGAGCAGTTCTTC CASSQRLAGVPYNEQFF
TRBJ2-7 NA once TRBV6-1 TGTGCCTCGGTCCGGGAGTACTACGAGCAGTACTTC CASVREYYEQYF
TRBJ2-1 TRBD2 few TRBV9 TGTGCCAGCAGCCTCCTTGAATGGTCGGGAGGTGAGCAGTTCTTC CASSLLEWSGGEQFF
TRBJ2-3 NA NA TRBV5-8 TGTGCCAGCAGCCACGGGGGTCAAGATACGCAGTATTTT CASSHGGQDTQYF
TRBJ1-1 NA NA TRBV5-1 TGCGCCAGCAGCCCATTGACACCGATGAACACTGAAGCTTTCTTT CASSPLTPMNTEAFF
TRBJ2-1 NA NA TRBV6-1 TGTGCCAGCAGTGAAGTTGACGGGGGGCGGGGTGAGCAGTTCTTC CASSEVDGGRGEQFF
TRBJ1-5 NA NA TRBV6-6 TGTGCCATTTCCCAGCGAGGCGCACAGCCCCAGCATTTT CAISQRGAQPQHF
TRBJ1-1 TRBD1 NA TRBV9 TGTGCCAGCAGCCCAGGGGGGACACTTAGAGAAGCTTTCTTT CASSPGGTLREAFF
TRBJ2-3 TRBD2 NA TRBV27 TGTGCCAGCGCTGGACTAGCGGGGGGCTATTTCACAGATACGCAGTATTTT CASAGLAGGYFTDTQYF
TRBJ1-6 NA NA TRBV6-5 TGTGCCAGCAGGGAGACAGCCGTTACACCCCTCCACTTT CASRETAVTPLHF
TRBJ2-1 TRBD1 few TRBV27 TGTGCCAGCAGTCCAAGACAGGGGAGCCACAATGAGCAGTTCTTC CASSPRQGSHNEQFF
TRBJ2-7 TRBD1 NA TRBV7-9 TGTGCCAGCAGCGCCGGGACAGGGACCTACGAGCAGTACTTC CASSAGTGTYEQYF
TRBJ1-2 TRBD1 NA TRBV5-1 TGCGCCAGCAGCCCAGAAGGGGGCGGGGTCGGCTACACCTTC CASSPEGGGVGYTF
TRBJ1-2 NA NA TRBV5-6 TGTGCCAGCAGCTTGCGGTTAAGACTGTGGGGGGGCATGGACTATGGCTACACCTTC CASSLRLRLWGGMDYGYTF
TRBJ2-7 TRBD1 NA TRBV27 TGTGCCAGCAAATCTTCCGGGACAGGGATTTCCTACGAGCAGTACTTC CASKSSGTGISYEQYF
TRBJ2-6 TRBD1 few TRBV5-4 TGTGCCAGCAGCTTGGGGGGACAGGGAAACTCTGGGGCCAACGTCCTGACTTTC CASSLGGQGNSGANVLTF
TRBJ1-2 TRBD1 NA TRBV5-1 TGCGCCAGCAGCTTGACAGGGGACTATGGCTACACCTTC CASSLTGDYGYTF